Only one count was recorded for the clone carrying this T cell receptor (beta chain). The CDR3 is made up of 15 amino acids. The germline V and J ends were trimmed by 1 base and 0 bases, with 9 bases remaining between them. CDR1 and CDR2 from the germline V gene are SGHTA and FQGNSA. Methods used by the authors: The authors estimated nucleated cell counts from reference gene primer amplification. Sequenced by immunoSEQ multiplex PCR; TCRdb stores in-frame clones only, minus some. That table is the source of V, J and clone size, and D and trimming were worked out from the DNA. The repertoire holds 300,000 or so clones, with 85% to 90% as singletons. This sample is part of a study of blood T cell repertoires in COVID-19.

This sequence joins TRBV7-2 and TRBJ1-1; D unresolved. The sequencing input was peripheral blood. This sequence was found in a woman younger than 45 with COVID-19, enrolled during active disease. The chain's CDR3 is CASSLELGLNTEAFF. In DNA form, the CDR3 reads TGTGCCAGCAGCTTAGAGCTAGGTTTGAACACTGAAGCTTTCTTT. Complete variable domain (other parts from reference TRBV7-2 and TRBJ1-1): GAGVSQSPSNKVTEKGKDVELRCDPISGHTALYWYRQSLGQGLEFLIYFQGNSAPDKSGLPSDRFSAERTGGSVSTLTIQRTQQEDSAVYLCASSLELGLNTEAFFGQGTRLTVV.